This TCR beta chain was retrieved from a study of neoadjuvant anti-PD-1 for oral cavity cancer listed by TCRdb under 2021. Background on the whole study: Patients mostly received three to four biweekly doses of nivolumab at 3 mg/kg before curative-intent surgical resection. For patients who did not progress, a fourth nivolumab dose was given around day 43, followed by definitive surgical resection on days 50-56. Responders were defined as patients with complete response, partial response or stable disease by RECIST 1.1; non-responders were defined as patients with progression. The parent correlative cohort included about a dozen patients, with an approximately 30% response rate. Broad study findings and their caveats: Higher pretreatment blood Treg/Th17 ratios correlated with both higher pretreatment blood TCRbeta clonality and lower post-treatment tumor TCRbeta clonality. After neoadjuvant nivolumab, significantly higher T cell clonality (Gini index) was found within PBMCs in non-responders than in responders. Only a few patients per response group were included in the TCR analyses, and the authors called for validation in larger cohorts.

V lost 5 bases and J lost 0 bases, and the count of bases not matched to a germline gene is 4. According to the germline V gene (reference sequence), CDR1 reads SGHNT and CDR2 reads YYREEE. The CDR3 spans 15 residues, from the cysteine through the phenylalanine. Only CDR3 DNA is held: 45 bases, read in frame from base 1. PBMC libraries used mostly roughly 500 ng of input genomic DNA for deep sequencing, with six replicates per sample. TCRbeta libraries were prepared with the immunoSEQ hsTCRbeta kit according to the manufacturer's instructions. The finished libraries were brought together in one pool at roughly 2.7 nM, which was then read using an Illumina NovaSeq 6000 S4 flow cell. As for the original processing: The immunoSEQ Analyzer was used for raw data preprocessing and quality control. The analysis was limited to productive rearrangements, and each clonotype was defined by a unique CDR3 amino acid sequence. Repertoire clonality was estimated as the Gini-Simpson index, which was computed with the R package tcR. Student's t test was used to compare Gini indices, while Pearson correlation assessed associations with tumor size change. This is the immuneACCESS table as TCRdb keeps it, with only in-frame sequences that have V and J called. A part of the clones is gone; compared with another copy, unresolved V genes explain less than half, and the rest is unexplained. V and J calls and clone size are those listed in that table; D and trimming were worked out from the DNA. Recorded for this sample are under 8,000 clones; 55% to 70% of them occurred a single time. The top ten constitute about 2.9% of the sample.

According to the study, the label for this sample's time point signals: after neoadjuvant nivolumab, at surgical resection. The patients had newly diagnosed stage II-IVA oral cavity squamous cell carcinoma and had not received any prior systemic or radiation treatment. The cohort consisted of patients with HPV-negative, locally advanced oral cavity squamous cell carcinoma. No culture maintenance or expansion was done, as the peripheral blood mononuclear cells went straight to analysis. Samples came from a longitudinal correlative study of a single-arm phase II trial of neoadjuvant nivolumab in oral cavity squamous cell carcinoma. Subject-matched pre- and post-treatment PBMCs and tumors from three responders and three non-responders were subjected to genomic DNA-based TCRbeta sequencing. Peripheral blood mononuclear cells were collected before nivolumab treatment and were collected again after treatment, at the time of surgery. The Maxwell RSC DNA from Cells kit was used to extract genomic DNA from PBMCs.

This clone was recorded a few times. It has no known antigen specificity. No much larger clonotype is one base removed from it; base qualities were not supplied. The rearrangement combines TRBV5-4 with TRBJ2-1, and 8 bases in between align with TRBD1. The sequence was collected from a person aged 35-80 years with oral cavity squamous cell carcinoma. This specimen was PBMCs, taken after nivolumab (anti-PD-1) treatment. CDR3 region: CASSSGTGSYNEQFF. The nucleotides read TGTGCCAGCAGTTCCGGGACAGGCTCCTACAATGAGCAGTTCTTC.